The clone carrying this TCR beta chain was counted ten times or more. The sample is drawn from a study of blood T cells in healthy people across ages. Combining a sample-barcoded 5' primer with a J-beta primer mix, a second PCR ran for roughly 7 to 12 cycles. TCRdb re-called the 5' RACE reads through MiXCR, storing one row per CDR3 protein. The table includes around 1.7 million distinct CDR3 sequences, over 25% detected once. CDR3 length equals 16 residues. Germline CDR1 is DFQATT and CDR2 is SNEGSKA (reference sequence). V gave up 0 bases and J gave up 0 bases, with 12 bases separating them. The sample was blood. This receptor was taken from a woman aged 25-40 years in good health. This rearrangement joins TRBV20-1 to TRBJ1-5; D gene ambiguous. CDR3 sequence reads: CSARDSRATSNQPQHF. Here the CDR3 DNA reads TGCAGTGCTAGAGATTCCCGGGCCACTAGCAATCAGCCCCAGCATTTT.